The TCR beta chain under discussion was sequenced for a study of shared clonotypes between healthy human individuals. Measured with immunoSEQ multiplex PCR; TCRdb has only the in-frame clones, and not every one. The sample yields about 460,000 clones, 77% seen once. With V trimmed by 0 bases and J by 5 bases, 10 bases remained unmatched. CDR1 and CDR2 (germline): LNHDA, SQIVND (reference sequence). The CDR3 consists of 18 residues. The gene calls are TRBV19 and TRBJ2-2; 9 positions agree with TRBD2. The clonotype comes from a woman aged 35 to 49 in good health. Some clones in this sample may be carry-over from other donors' samples. The sequenced material came from PBMCs. The CDR3 region is CASSIDGGRALGTGELFF. CDR3 nucleotide sequence: TGTGCCAGTAGTATAGACGGCGGGAGGGCCCTCGGTACCGGGGAGCTGTTTTTT.